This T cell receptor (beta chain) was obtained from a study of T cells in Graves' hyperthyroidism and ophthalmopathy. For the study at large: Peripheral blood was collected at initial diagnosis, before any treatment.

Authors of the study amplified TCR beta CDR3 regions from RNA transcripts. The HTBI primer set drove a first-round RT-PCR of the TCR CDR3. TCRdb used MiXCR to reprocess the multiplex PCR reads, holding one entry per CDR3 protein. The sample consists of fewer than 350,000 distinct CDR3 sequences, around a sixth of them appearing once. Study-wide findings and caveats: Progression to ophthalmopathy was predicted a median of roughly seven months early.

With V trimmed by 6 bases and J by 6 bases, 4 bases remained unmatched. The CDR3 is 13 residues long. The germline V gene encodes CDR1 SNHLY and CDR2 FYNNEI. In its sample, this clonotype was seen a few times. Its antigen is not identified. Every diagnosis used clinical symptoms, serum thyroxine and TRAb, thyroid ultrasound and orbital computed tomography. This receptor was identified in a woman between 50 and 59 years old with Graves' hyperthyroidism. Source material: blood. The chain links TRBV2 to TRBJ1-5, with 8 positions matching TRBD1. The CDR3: CASRETGGQPQHF. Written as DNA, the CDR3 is TGTGCCAGCAGAGAAACAGGGGGTCAGCCCCAGCATTTT.